This T cell receptor (beta chain) stems from a study of T cells in Graves' hyperthyroidism and ophthalmopathy. Researchers took RNA transcripts and amplified the TCR beta CDR3 regions from them. HTBI primers drove first-round RT-PCR of the TCR CDR3. Via MiXCR, TCRdb re-called the multiplex PCR reads, giving one row per CDR3 protein. The sample holds around 600,000 distinct CDR3 sequences; 45% are singletons and the top ten take under 8.5%. This clonotype was seen a handful of times. Uncontrolled infection, other autoimmune disease, pregnancy or lactation led to exclusion. CDR3 length: 15 residues. The V gene's germline CDR1 is SGHRS and CDR2 YFSETQ. The germline V and J ends were trimmed by 1 base and 5 bases, with 15 bases remaining between them.

The sequence came from an adult man with Graves' disease, either hyperthyroidism or ophthalmopathy (not recorded which). This chain uses TRBV5-1 with TRBJ2-5; a possible D gene is TRBD1 (7 bases). Sample: peripheral blood or thyroid tissue (not recorded which). The CDR3 is CASSLSQGRSETQYF. The CDR3 DNA follows: TGCGCCAGCAGCTTGTCACAGGGGAGGTCCGAGACCCAGTACTTC.